This T cell receptor (beta chain) is drawn from a study of cytomegalovirus exposure and HLA in healthy donors. The wider study: Findings of an earlier analysis included 117 million unique TCR beta sequences from 190 million or so T cells.

This clone was observed a handful of times. Its specificity is not known. Regarding the study as a whole: Some TCR beta chains (roughly 160 of them) were listed as cytomegalovirus-associated.

PCR amplification relied on 60 Vbeta primers (plus 13 Jbeta primers). Assay: immunoSEQ multiplex PCR; the TCRdb copy retains only in-frame clones and omits some. The sample lists some 70,000 clones, around 70% occurring once. Germline CDR1 is MGHRA and CDR2 is YSYEKL. V dropped 0 bases and J dropped 1; count of bases not matched to a gene: 16. The CDR3 sequence is 21 residues long. Material for sequencing was PBMCs. This receptor was identified in a male donor in good health and CMV-seropositive. The gene calls are TRBV4-1 and TRBJ2-4; 9 positions agree with TRBD2. CDR3 in DNA: TGCGCCAGCAGCCAAGAAGGGCCTAGCGGGGCCCTAACGGGGGCCAAAAACATTCAGTACTTC. This gives the protein CASSQEGPSGALTGAKNIQYF.